The 25 T cell receptor beta chains presented below share a single source sample, sequenced in a study of T cell responses to AZD1222 COVID-19 vaccine. Assay: immunoSEQ multiplex PCR; the TCRdb copy retains only in-frame clones and omits some. The repertoire holds about 140,000 clones, with approximately 92% as singletons. The specimen comprised peripheral blood, sampled 28 days after the second AZD1222 dose. The receptors were sampled from an adult who received the AZD1222 COVID-19 vaccine.

This rearrangement joins TRBV15 to TRBJ2-7; D might be TRBD2 (5 bases). Germline V gene data show CDR1 as LNHNV and CDR2 as YYDKDF (reference sequence). The CDR3 runs to 15 residues. Trimming removed 0 bases from V and 4 bases from J, with 13 bases in between. The CDR3 DNA reads as TGTGCCACCAGCAGAGAGGCAGGAGGATATTACGAGCAGTACTTC. Protein sequence: CATSREAGGYYEQYF. Supplemented by reference TRBV15 and TRBJ2-7, the full variable domain reads DAMVIQNPRYQVTQFGKPVTLSCSQTLNHNVMYWYQQKSSQAPKLLFHYYDKDFNNEADTPDNFQSRRPNTSFCFLDIRSPGLGDTAMYLCATSREAGGYYEQYFGPGTRLTVT.

This clone was counted once. The CDR3 bases are TGTGCCAGCAGTGAACAGGGGGACTATGGCTACACCTTC. Encoded protein: CASSEQGDYGYTF. The rearrangement uses TRBV2 and TRBJ1-2; 7 positions agree with TRBD1. The CDR3 totals 13 residues. Germline trimming cut 2 bases from V and 3 bases from J; bases unmatched to any gene: 0. CDR1 and CDR2 from the germline V gene are SNHLY and FYNNEI.

The V gene is TRBV30, the J gene TRBJ1-5; D is undetermined. The V end lost 2 bases, the J end lost 8 bases, and 7 bases lay between the germline ends. Germline V gene sequence: CDR1 GTSNPN, CDR2 SVGIG (reference sequence). This CDR3 spans 11 amino acids. CDR3 amino acids: CAWSTDEPQHF. Here the CDR3 DNA reads TGTGCCTGGAGTACGGACGAGCCCCAGCATTTT.

The chain employs TRBV28 and TRBJ1-4; D might be TRBD1 (5 bases). This CDR3 contains 15 residues. V was trimmed by 1 base and J by 8 bases, leaving 14 bases between them. Germline loops: CDR1 MDHEN, CDR2 SYDVKM. The CDR3 protein is CASSLSGPEDEKLFF. Here the CDR3 DNA reads TGTGCCAGCAGTTTATCGGGGCCCGAGGACGAAAAACTGTTTTTT.

CDR3 nucleotides: TGTGCCAGCAGCTTCGGACAGAACACTGAAGCTTTCTTT. It specifies CASSFGQNTEAFF. The chain links TRBV11-3 to TRBJ1-1; tentatively, D is TRBD1 (5 bases). Germline V gene lookup returns CDR1 SGHNT and CDR2 YENEEA. V shed 3 bases and J shed 1 base, with 6 bases lying between them. The CDR3 runs 13 residues.

This sequence joins TRBV12-3 or TRBV12-4 and TRBJ1-1; D ambiguous. This CDR3 is 13 amino acids long. The germline V and J ends were trimmed by 3 bases and 6 bases, with 11 bases remaining between them. The CDR3 DNA follows: TGTGCCAGCAGTTTTTCGTCGGTTTCTGAAGCTTTCTTT. Translated: CASSFSSVSEAFF.

The V call is TRBV28, the J call TRBJ1-1; 8 bases are a match to TRBD1. The CDR3 consists of 17 residues. With V trimmed by 2 bases and J by 4 bases, 12 bases remained unmatched. Germline assignment: CDR1 MDHEN and CDR2 SYDVKM. The CDR3 here is CASSLGRTGTGGTEAFF. The CDR3 DNA reads as TGTGCCAGCAGTTTAGGGAGGACAGGGACGGGTGGCACTGAAGCTTTCTTT.

The V call is TRBV10-3, the J call TRBJ1-3; D is uncertain. V shed 3 bases and J shed 4 bases, with 16 bases lying between them. The CDR3 covers 16 residues. The germline CDR1 and CDR2 sequences are ENHRY and SYGVKD. CDR3 loop: CAISDRSGPPGNTIYF. The CDR3 DNA is TGTGCCATCAGTGACAGGTCCGGACCACCCGGAAACACCATATATTTT.

The V and J genes are TRBV5-1 and TRBJ2-5; D ambiguous. CDR3 length equals 13 residues. V was clipped by 1 base and J by 0 bases, with 4 bases between them. Germline lookup yields CDR1 SGHRS and CDR2 YFSETQ. CDR3 sequence reads: CASSLSNQETQYF. The CDR3 DNA sequence: TGCGCCAGCAGCTTGTCCAACCAAGAGACCCAGTACTTC.

This clone was seen a single time. The chain couples TRBV12-3 or TRBV12-4 to TRBJ1-1, with unresolved D. The CDR3 spans 12 residues. The V end lost 3 bases, the J end lost 8 bases, and 10 bases lay between the germline ends. CDR3 bases: TGTGCCAGCAGTTTCGTTGGGCACGAAGCTTTCTTT. It specifies CASSFVGHEAFF.

This rearrangement joins TRBV6-5 to TRBJ2-7; D is undetermined. Per germline, CDR1 MNHEY and CDR2 SVGAGI. The V gene lost 5 bases and the J gene lost 1 base, with 3 bases spanning the gap. The CDR3 loop spans 11 amino acids. The DNA for the CDR3 is TGTGCCAGCAGTAGGTCCTACGAGCAGTACTTC. It specifies CASSRSYEQYF.

The chain employs TRBV11-2 and TRBJ2-7; 12 bases are a match to TRBD2. V trimming: 4 bases; J trimming: 3 bases; junction bases outside the gene matches: 7. CDR3 length: 16 amino acids. CDR1 is SGHAT, CDR2 FQNNGV, per germline. This CDR3 is CASSSLTSGRLYEQYF. In DNA, the CDR3 is TGTGCCAGCAGCTCCCTTACTAGCGGGAGGCTCTACGAGCAGTACTTC.

The chain has TRBV7-2 and TRBJ2-2; TRBD2 agrees at 11 bases. CDR3 size: 17 residues. After removal of 4 bases from V and 2 bases from J, the junction contained 6 bases not matched to a gene. Germline CDR1 and CDR2: SGHTA and FQGNSA. CDR3 loop: CASSSTGTSGNTGELFF. The CDR3, as DNA: TGTGCCAGCAGCTCCACCGGGACTAGCGGTAACACCGGGGAGCTGTTTTTT.

The chain employs TRBV5-1 and TRBJ2-1, with TRBD1 as a possible D gene (6 bases). V shed 0 bases and J shed 5 bases, with 9 bases lying between them. The CDR3 extends over 14 amino acids. CDR1 is SGHRS and CDR2 is YFSETQ in the germline V gene. Written as DNA, the CDR3 is TGCGCCAGCAGCTTGGCTCAGGGGAACAATGAGCAGTTCTTC. This translates into CASSLAQGNNEQFF.

J is TRBJ1-5 and V is TRBV6-5, with D unresolved. Trimming left V 8 bases short and J 6 bases short, with 14 bases between. Germline CDR1 MNHEY, CDR2 SVGAGI. This CDR3 comprises 13 residues. The CDR3 is CASAETLGQPQHF. The CDR3 DNA sequence: TGTGCCAGCGCGGAGACATTGGGTCAGCCCCAGCATTTT.

This clone was seen once. The genes are TRBV29-1 and TRBJ1-1; D not resolved. Germline CDR1 is SQVTM and CDR2 is ANQGSEA. The CDR3 has 12 amino acids. V dropped 6 bases and J dropped 3 bases, with 11 bases sitting between them. The CDR3 spells CSVAHRDTEAFF. The CDR3 DNA sequence: TGCAGCGTCGCCCATAGGGACACTGAAGCTTTCTTT.

This clone occurred once. V usage is TRBV28 and J usage is TRBJ1-2, with 7 bases lining up with TRBD1. CDR1 and CDR2 (germline): MDHEN, SYDVKM. The length of the CDR3 is 12 residues. V gave up 6 bases and J gave up 5 bases; unmatched junction bases: 3. CDR3 nucleotides: TGTGCCAGCAGCCAGACAGGGTATGGCTACACCTTC. Protein sequence: CASSQTGYGYTF.

V gene TRBV11-3 combines with J gene TRBJ2-3, with TRBD2 as a possible D gene (5 bases). The CDR3 extends over 13 amino acids. Germline-derived CDR1 and CDR2 are SGHNT and YENEEA. Trimming took 5 bases from V and 4 from J, leaving 10 bases between them. This CDR3 reads CASSTLASDTQYF. The CDR3 DNA follows: TGTGCCAGCAGCACCCTAGCTTCAGATACGCAGTATTTT.

This clone is a singleton in its sample. The V and J genes are TRBV2 and TRBJ2-2; 8 nucleotides align to TRBD2. V gave up 4 bases and J gave up 6 bases; unmatched junction bases: 10. CDR1 and CDR2 (germline): SNHLY, FYNNEI. The CDR3 loop spans 16 amino acids. The CDR3 coding sequence is TGTGCCAGCAGTGGCGGCGGGAGGCTGGATTCCGGGGAGCTGTTTTTT. Amino acid sequence: CASSGGGRLDSGELFF.

The V gene is TRBV30, the J gene TRBJ1-4; D ambiguous. The length of the CDR3 is 12 residues. V lost 5 bases and J lost 6, with 10 bases in between. The germline gives CDR1 GTSNPN, CDR2 SVGIG (reference sequence). The CDR3 bases are TGTGCCTGGGCTTTGCGCGATGAAAAACTGTTTTTT. It is translated as CAWALRDEKLFF.

The chain employs TRBV29-1 and TRBJ1-1; no reliable D call. CDR1 and CDR2 from the germline V gene are SQVTM and ANQGSEA. Trimming cost V 4 bases and J 1 base, with 13 bases left between them. The CDR3 covers 14 residues. CDR3 sequence (DNA): TGCAGCGTTGTAACGGCAGCCTCGAACACTGAAGCTTTCTTT. Encoded protein: CSVVTAASNTEAFF.

This clone was recorded a few times. The rearrangement links TRBV7-8 to TRBJ2-5; 8 nucleotides agree with TRBD2. Germline V CDR1 and CDR2: SGHVS, FQNEAQ. The CDR3 totals 14 residues. The junction had 3 bases not matched to a gene; V was cut back by 1 base and J by 5 bases. The CDR3 nucleotides read TGTGCCAGCAGCTTAGGAAGCGGGAGCGAGACCCAGTACTTC. Its protein is CASSLGSGSETQYF. Variable domain in full (rest from reference TRBV7-8 and TRBJ2-5): GAGVSQSPRYKVAKRGQDVALRCDPISGHVSLFWYQQALGQGPEFLTYFQNEAQLDKSGLPSDRFFAERPEGSVSTLKIQRTQQEDSAVYLCASSLGSGSETQYFGPGTRLLVL.

The CDR3: CASSRNGQGYTF. The DNA of the CDR3 is TGTGCCAGCAGCCGTAATGGACAGGGCTACACCTTC. The gene calls are TRBV6-2 or TRBV6-3 and TRBJ1-2; possibly TRBD1 for D (6 bases). This CDR3 spans 12 amino acids. Trimming pared 6 bases from V and 8 bases from J, leaving 13 bases between. The germline V gene has CDR1 MNHEY and CDR2 SVGEGT.

CDR3 in amino acids: CASSRPLVASEQFF. DNA for the CDR3: TGTGCCAGCAGCCGCCCCCTTGTTGCTAGTGAGCAGTTCTTC. V usage is TRBV5-6 and J usage is TRBJ2-1; the D is unclear. The CDR3 has 14 residues. V shed 4 bases and J shed 9 bases, with 17 bases lying between them. CDR1 SGHDT and CDR2 YYEEEE come from the germline V gene.

This chain uses TRBV3-1 (or the pseudogene TRBV3-2) with TRBJ1-2, with D tentatively TRBD1 (6 bases). This CDR3 spans 15 amino acids. V lost 0 bases and J lost 6, with 14 bases in between. Germline V gives CDR1 LGHDT, CDR2 YNNKEL (reference sequence). The CDR3 loop is CASSQDLQGSHGYTF. CDR3 in DNA: TGTGCCAGCAGCCAAGATCTACAGGGATCACATGGCTACACCTTC.